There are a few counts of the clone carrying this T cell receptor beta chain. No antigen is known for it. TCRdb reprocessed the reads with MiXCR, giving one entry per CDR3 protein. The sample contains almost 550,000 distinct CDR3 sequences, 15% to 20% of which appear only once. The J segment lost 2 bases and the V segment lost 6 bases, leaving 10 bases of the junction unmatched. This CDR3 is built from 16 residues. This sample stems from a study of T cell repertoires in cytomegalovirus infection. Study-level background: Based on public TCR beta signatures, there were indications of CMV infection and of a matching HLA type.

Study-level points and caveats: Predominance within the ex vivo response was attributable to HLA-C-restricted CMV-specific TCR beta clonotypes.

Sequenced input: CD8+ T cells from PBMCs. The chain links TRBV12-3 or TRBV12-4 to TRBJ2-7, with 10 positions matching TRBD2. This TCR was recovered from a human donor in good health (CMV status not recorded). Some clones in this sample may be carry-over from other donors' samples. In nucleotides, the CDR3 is TGTGCCAGCAGCCCACCGGGAAGCGGGAGGGCCTACGAGCAGTACTTC. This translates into CASSPPGSGRAYEQYF.